This T cell receptor beta chain was sequenced for a study of T cell repertoires in cytomegalovirus infection. Turning to the study itself: It was the public TCR beta signatures that indicated both CMV infection and matching HLA type.

Study outcomes and limitations: Clonotypes of TCR beta that were HLA-C-restricted and CMV-specific dominated the ex vivo response.

As regards this clonotype: Its antigen is currently unknown.

The CDR3 covers 16 residues. V lost 6 bases, J lost 4 bases, and 19 bases lay in between. Germline loops: CDR1 LNHDA, CDR2 SQIVND (reference sequence). Each CDR3 protein gets one entry after TCRdb re-called the reads with MiXCR. The sample holds about 250,000 distinct CDR3 sequences, 6% to 8% seen once. This chain connects TRBV19 to TRBJ1-5, with D possibly matching TRBD1 (5 bases). The source of this sequence is a human donor in good health (CMV status not recorded). Some clones in this sample may be carry-over from other donors' samples. Input material: PBMCs. The CDR3 loop reads CASRVRVQVGNQPQHF. In DNA, the CDR3 is TGTGCCAGTAGAGTGAGGGTACAGGTAGGGAATCAGCCCCAGCATTTT.